The clone carrying this T cell receptor (beta chain) was counted at least ten times. Its specificity is unknown. This specimen comes from a study of T-cell reconstitution after alpha-beta-depleted transplantation in children. Points from the study as a whole: Several hundred expanded graft clones reportedly were the source of alpha-beta T cells about two months after transplant. T cells produced anew were the main source of T-cell counts and diversity one year after transplant.

This sample's TCRbeta library carried unique molecular identifier barcodes. Each CDR3 protein gets one entry after TCRdb re-called the PCR reads with MiXCR. The sample yields around 130,000 distinct CDR3 sequences, about 9.9% seen once. The CDR3 loop spans 13 amino acids. Germline lookup yields CDR1 LGHDT and CDR2 YNNKEL (reference sequence). Trimming removed 2 bases from V and 7 bases from J; junction bases left unmatched: 4. This chain connects TRBV3-1 to TRBJ1-2; 7 bases are a match to TRBD1. This clonotype was sampled from a girl under three years old who had a stem cell transplant for combined immunodeficiency, so the T cells may come from the graft donor. The material sequenced was PBMCs, mostly from graft donor cells, taken 180 days after TCRalphabeta/CD19-depleted stem cell transplant. The CDR3 DNA reads as TGTGCCAGCAGCCAATACAGGGGAGGTGGCTACACCTTC. Protein sequence: CASSQYRGGGYTF.